Below, 30 T cell receptor beta chains from the same sample are listed, as sequenced in a study of radiation and T cells in renal cell carcinoma. Regarding time point: blood 4 weeks post-SBRT, at nephrectomy. Sample treatment: 15 Gy SBRT to primary tumor, nephrectomy 4 weeks later. Using immunoSEQ multiplex PCR, the repertoire was profiled, and TCRdb retains in-frame clones only, with some absent. This table has roughly 86,000 clones, about 85% appearing once. The source was blood, collected from a patient whose treatment included radiotherapy and nephrectomy. The source of these receptors is a man aged 45-60 years with renal cell carcinoma.

This clone was picked up a small number of times. The gene calls are TRBV6-6 and TRBJ1-5; D call uncertain. Germline values: CDR1 MNHNY, CDR2 SVGAGI (reference sequence). V was cut by 4 bases and J by 11 bases, with 18 bases left in between. The CDR3 totals 14 residues. Here the CDR3 reads CASSFGSGNGAQHF. As DNA, the CDR3 is TGTGCCAGCAGTTTCGGGAGTGGCAATGGGGCCCAGCATTTT.

This chain connects TRBV5-4 to TRBJ2-5; D could derive from TRBD1 or TRBD2 (5 bases each). Trimming shortened V by 4 bases and J by 3 bases, and 16 bases separated the two germline ends. Per germline, CDR1 SGHNT and CDR2 YYREEE (reference sequence). The CDR3 has 15 residues. CDR3 in DNA: TGTGCCAGCAGCCGAGTCCGGGGCTACGAAGAGACCCAGTACTTC. This gives the protein CASSRVRGYEETQYF. Full variable domain (remainder filled in from reference TRBV5-4 and TRBJ2-5): ETGVTQSPTHLIKTRGQQVTLRCSSQSGHNTVSWYQQALGQGPQFIFQYYREEENGRGNFPPRFSGLQFPNYSSELNVNALELDDSALYLCASSRVRGYEETQYFGPGTRLLVL.

This clone has a single count. CDR3 nucleotides: TGTGCCAGCAGTTACGCGGGGCGGACTGAAGCTTTCTTT. Translation: CASSYAGRTEAFF. The chain joins TRBV6-5 to TRBJ1-1, with a tentative D call TRBD1 (5 bases). The CDR3 totals 13 residues. V gave up 2 bases and J gave up 5 bases, with 9 bases separating them. The V gene's germline CDR1 is MNHEY and CDR2 SVGAGI.

This chain connects TRBV19 to TRBJ2-3, with 10 bases fitting TRBD1. The CDR3 spans 15 residues. J gave up 5 bases and V 5 bases, and 7 bases lay outside the gene matches. CDR1 is LNHDA and CDR2 is SQIVND in the germline V gene (reference sequence). The DNA for the CDR3 is TGTGCCAGTAGTCCCCTGACAGGGGGCGAAGATACGCAGTATTTT. Translation gives CASSPLTGGEDTQYF.

The V call is TRBV2, the J call TRBJ1-1; D is possibly TRBD1 (5 bases). The CDR3 runs to 11 residues. Trimming cost V 4 bases and J 8 bases, with 8 bases left between them. The germline gives CDR1 SNHLY, CDR2 FYNNEI. CDR3 nucleotide sequence: TGTGCCAGCAGTGTATCAGGGGAAGCTTTCTTT. This codes for CASSVSGEAFF.

V is TRBV5-1 and J is TRBJ2-1; TRBD2 aligns across 8 bases. Germline CDR1 and CDR2: SGHRS and YFSETQ. The CDR3 sequence is 14 residues long. Losses at the gene ends were 3 bases for V and 8 bases for J; bases not matched to a gene: 7. CDR3 residues: CASSWRGEGHEQFF. The CDR3 DNA follows: TGCGCCAGCAGCTGGCGGGGGGAGGGCCATGAGCAGTTCTTC.

The rearrangement joins TRBV4-1 to TRBJ2-2; 12 bases map to TRBD2. V was clipped by 5 bases and J by 3 bases; unmatched bases: 4. The CDR3 has 16 amino acids. The germline CDR1 and CDR2 sequences are MGHRA and YSYEKL. The CDR3 sequence: CASSARLAGDTGELFF. As DNA, the CDR3 is TGCGCCAGCAGCGCCAGACTAGCGGGAGACACCGGGGAGCTGTTTTTT.

The V and J genes are TRBV7-2 and TRBJ1-1; D uncertain. With 6 bases removed from V and 5 bases from J, the gap between germline ends came to 19 bases. This CDR3 comprises 15 residues. Germline V lookup: CDR1 SGHTA, CDR2 FQGNSA. The CDR3 sequence is CASRHDNNEGTEAFF. In nucleotides, the CDR3 is TGTGCCAGCAGACACGATAACAACGAGGGTACTGAAGCTTTCTTT.

The genes are TRBV11-2 and TRBJ1-1; D is uncertain. The CDR3 contains 17 residues. The germline V and J ends were trimmed by 5 bases and 0 bases, with 19 bases remaining between them. From germline, CDR1 is SGHAT and CDR2 FQNNGV. This CDR3 reads CASSNPVLGRMNTEAFF. The CDR3 region has the DNA TGTGCCAGCAGCAACCCCGTCTTGGGCAGAATGAACACTGAAGCTTTCTTT.

This chain uses TRBV30 with TRBJ2-7; possibly TRBD1 or TRBD2 for D (5 bases each). V lost 1 base and J 3 bases, leaving 16 bases between the germline ends. Germline V gives CDR1 GTSNPN, CDR2 SVGIG (reference sequence). The CDR3 spans 15 residues. CDR3 DNA sequence: TGTGCCTGGAGTGCCCAACAGGCGGGCATCTACGAGCAGTACTTC. It is translated as CAWSAQQAGIYEQYF.

This rearrangement joins TRBV27 to TRBJ2-3; unclear D gene. Trimming stripped 6 bases from V and 2 bases from J, with 21 bases between. Germline CDR1 MNHEY, CDR2 SMNVEV (reference sequence). The CDR3 consists of 17 residues. The CDR3 DNA sequence: TGTGCCAGCAGCCCGAAGCTCCGCAGGCCGTTCACAGATACGCAGTATTTT. This sequence encodes CASSPKLRRPFTDTQYF.

The chain is built from TRBV28 and TRBJ1-1, with TRBD1 identical over 8 bases. Germline values: CDR1 MDHEN, CDR2 SYDVKM. The CDR3 extends over 15 amino acids. J was trimmed by 6 bases and V by 4 bases; bases with no gene match: 10. CDR3 amino acids: CASSSTGQGGAEAFF. The CDR3 nucleotides are TGTGCCAGCAGTTCTACCGGACAGGGAGGCGCTGAAGCTTTCTTT.

The rearrangement uses TRBV11-2 and TRBJ2-2; D remains ambiguous. The ends were cut back, 5 bases at V and 2 bases at J, with 9 bases in the middle. Germline CDR1 SGHAT, CDR2 FQNNGV. The CDR3 spans 14 residues. The chain's CDR3 is CASSPARNTGELFF. CDR3 bases: TGTGCCAGCAGCCCGGCAAGAAACACCGGGGAGCTGTTTTTT.

The gene calls are TRBV7-3 and TRBJ2-6; 7 bases map to TRBD1. CDR3 length equals 15 residues. Germline values: CDR1 SGHTA, CDR2 FQGTGA. The J segment lost 2 bases and the V segment lost 5 bases, leaving 3 bases of the junction unmatched. The CDR3, as DNA: TGTGCCAGCAGCAAAGACAGGGCTGGGGCCAACGTCCTGACTTTC. Translation gives CASSKDRAGANVLTF.

The gene calls are TRBV27 and TRBJ2-7; TRBD1 matches 7 bases. Germline V CDR1 and CDR2: MNHEY, SMNVEV (reference sequence). V was pared by 5 bases and J by 8 bases, with 9 bases of the junction left unmatched. This CDR3 contains 13 residues. This CDR3 is CASSPRGSLKQYF. The CDR3 nucleotides are TGTGCCAGCAGTCCCAGGGGGTCCCTAAAGCAGTACTTC.

V gene TRBV6-5 combines with J gene TRBJ2-5; D remains ambiguous. The V gene's germline CDR1 is MNHEY and CDR2 SVGAGI. The CDR3 covers 13 residues. V lost 0 bases and J 5 bases, leaving 7 bases between the germline ends. The CDR3 loop is CASSYSKWETQYF. As DNA, the CDR3 is TGTGCCAGCAGTTACTCGAAATGGGAGACCCAGTACTTC.

The chain joins TRBV5-1 to TRBJ2-2; 7 bases fit TRBD2. The J segment lost 6 bases and the V segment lost 5 bases, leaving 10 bases of the junction unmatched. Germline CDR1 is SGHRS and CDR2 is YFSETQ. The CDR3 runs to 15 residues. The CDR3 region is CASSPLAERAGELFF. In DNA, the CDR3 is TGCGCCAGCAGTCCTCTAGCGGAGCGGGCCGGGGAGCTGTTTTTT. The variable domain in full, with the rest retrieved from reference TRBV5-1 and TRBJ2-2, is KAGVTQTPRYLIKTRGQQVTLSCSPISGHRSVSWYQQTPGQGLQFLFEYFSETQRNKGNFPGRFSGRQFSNSRSEMNVSTLELGDSALYLCASSPLAERAGELFFGEGSRLTVL.

J is TRBJ2-7 and V is TRBV4-2, with D possibly being TRBD1 or TRBD2 (5 bases each). Trimming removed 1 base from V and 7 bases from J, with 14 bases in between. Germline V gene data show CDR1 as LGHNA and CDR2 as YNFKEQ. The CDR3 is 14 residues long. The CDR3 DNA follows: TGTGCCAGCAGCCAAGCCGAACGGGACGGGGAGCAGTACTTC. Translated: CASSQAERDGEQYF.

This chain links TRBV5-1 with TRBJ1-2; D perhaps matches TRBD1 (5 bases). The CDR3 length is 14 residues. Germline-derived CDR1 and CDR2 are SGHRS and YFSETQ. Trimming took off 0 bases at V and 3 bases at J, with 9 bases between the two ends. The CDR3 coding sequence is TGCGCCAGCAGCTTGGCAGGGAGGGACTATGGCTACACCTTC. It yields the protein CASSLAGRDYGYTF.

The chain is built from TRBV7-3 and TRBJ1-1; no reliable D call. The CDR3 spans 12 residues. V was clipped by 3 bases and J by 8 bases, with 10 bases between them. Germline CDR1 is SGHTA and CDR2 is FQGTGA. CDR3 nucleotides: TGTGCCAGCAGCTTGGGTGGGAGCGAAGCTTTCTTT. Encoded protein: CASSLGGSEAFF.

This clone was observed a few times. J is TRBJ2-7 and V is TRBV6-5, with 9 nucleotides matching TRBD1. This CDR3 spans 13 amino acids. Germline CDR1 and CDR2: MNHEY and SVGAGI. J was trimmed by 6 bases and V by 6 bases; bases with no gene match: 6. DNA of the CDR3: TGTGCCAGCAGCAACAGGGGGCTAGGCGAGCAGTACTTC. It translates to CASSNRGLGEQYF.

This clone was picked up a small number of times. The sample contains more than one DNA sequence encoding this CDR3. This chain uses TRBV27 with TRBJ1-1; D is undetermined. The V end was cut by 6 bases, the J end by 2 bases, with 4 bases between. CDR1 and CDR2 (germline): MNHEY, SMNVEV (reference sequence). This CDR3 region has 11 residues. CDR3 protein: CASRRNTEAFF. The CDR3 nucleotides read TGTGCCAGCAGGAGAAACACTGAAGCTTTCTTT.

The genes are TRBV27 and TRBJ1-2; TRBD1 matches 7 bases. The V gene end was trimmed by 5 bases and the J gene end by 0 bases; junction bases not matched to a gene: 6. Germline CDR1 and CDR2: MNHEY and SMNVEV (reference sequence). The length of the CDR3 is 15 residues. CDR3 region: CASSTPGQPNYGYTF. DNA of the CDR3: TGTGCCAGCAGTACGCCGGGACAGCCTAACTATGGCTACACCTTC.

The chain links TRBV10-1 to TRBJ1-5, with D possibly being TRBD1 (5 bases). Trimming removed 8 bases from V and 7 bases from J, with 21 bases in between. Germline V gives CDR1 WNHNN, CDR2 SYGVQD (reference sequence). The CDR3 totals 15 residues. The CDR3 nucleotides are TGCGCCAGCGGACGAGTACAGGTGGGAGGGCAGCCCCAGCATTTT. Encoded protein: CASGRVQVGGQPQHF.

The V and J genes are TRBV19 and TRBJ2-7; TRBD1 agrees at 7 bases. Germline CDR1 and CDR2: LNHDA and SQIVND (reference sequence). V gave up 4 bases and J gave up 2 bases; unmatched junction bases: 5. CDR3 size: 14 residues. In nucleotides, the CDR3 is TGTGCCAGTAGTACGAGGACAGGTACCTACGAGCAGTACTTC. Protein: CASSTRTGTYEQYF.

In its sample, this clone was seen once. The chain recombines TRBV5-1 with TRBJ2-1, with 8 positions matching TRBD2. CDR1 SGHRS and CDR2 YFSETQ come from the germline V gene. V was pared by 4 bases and J by 3 bases, with 6 bases of the junction left unmatched. CDR3 length equals 15 residues. The CDR3 DNA reads as TGCGCCAGCAGCCCCACTAGCGGAGGCTACAATGAGCAGTTCTTC. It is translated as CASSPTSGGYNEQFF.

This chain connects TRBV5-1 to TRBJ2-7; 7 positions agree with TRBD2. CDR1 and CDR2 from the germline V gene are SGHRS and YFSETQ. The CDR3 runs 14 residues. J was trimmed by 6 bases and V by 5 bases; bases with no gene match: 11. Here the CDR3 DNA reads TGCGCCAGCAGGTTAATAGGGACTACGACCGAGCAGTACTTC. Translating gives CASRLIGTTTEQYF.

The chain recombines TRBV5-1 with TRBJ2-3; TRBD1 matches at 8 bases. Trimming at V came to 0 bases and at J to 0 bases, leaving 3 bases not matched to a gene. The CDR3 is 16 amino acids. Germline V lookup: CDR1 SGHRS, CDR2 YFSETQ. DNA for the CDR3: TGCGCCAGCAGCTTGGGACAGGGGTCTAGCACAGATACGCAGTATTTT. The encoded protein is CASSLGQGSSTDTQYF.

This clone was counted only a few times. The chain uses TRBV5-6 and TRBJ1-3, with D tentatively TRBD1 (5 bases). Deletions cut 0 bases from V and 2 bases from J, with 9 bases between. The CDR3 runs to 15 residues. Germline lookup yields CDR1 SGHDT and CDR2 YYEEEE. The CDR3 reads CASSLGRAPGNTIYF. CDR3 coding DNA: TGTGCCAGCAGCTTGGGCAGGGCTCCTGGAAACACCATATATTTT.

The chain recombines TRBV19 with TRBJ1-1, with TRBD1 identical over 9 bases. This CDR3 has 15 amino acids. The V gene's germline CDR1 is LNHDA and CDR2 SQIVND (reference sequence). Germline trimming cut 7 bases from V and 1 base from J; bases unmatched to any gene: 7. CDR3 region: CASTWPGQGNTEAFF. In DNA form, the CDR3 reads TGTGCCAGTACTTGGCCGGGACAGGGGAACACTGAAGCTTTCTTT.